The 12 T cell receptor beta chains presented below share a single source sample, sequenced in a study of T cells in Graves' hyperthyroidism and ophthalmopathy. TCR beta CDR3 regions were amplified from RNA. TCR CDR3 underwent first-round RT-PCR with the HTBI primer set. Via MiXCR, TCRdb re-called the multiplex PCR reads, giving one row per CDR3 protein. The table has some 460,000 distinct CDR3 sequences, approximately 14% seen once; the top ten hold less than 15%. Sequenced input: blood. The receptors originated from a woman aged 18 to 35 with Graves' hyperthyroidism.

This clonotype occurred many times. This chain joins TRBV7-2 and TRBJ2-3; 7 bases are shared with TRBD2. V shed 4 bases, J shed 1 base, and the junction held 5 bases outside the gene matches. The CDR3 has 15 amino acids. The germline CDR1 and CDR2 sequences are SGHTA and FQGNSA. The CDR3, as DNA: TGTGCCAGCAGCTCCCCCGCGGGGGGCACAGATACGCAGTATTTT. Protein: CASSSPAGGTDTQYF.

The chain combines TRBV11-1 with TRBJ2-6, with TRBD1 matching 12 bases. Germline-derived CDR1 and CDR2 are SGHAT and FQDESV (reference sequence). V shed 5 bases, J shed 3 bases, and the junction held 5 bases outside the gene matches. CDR3 length: 17 residues. The CDR3 loop reads CASSPGTGGFGANVLTF. The CDR3 bases are TGTGCCAGCAGCCCCGGGACAGGGGGCTTTGGGGCCAACGTCCTGACTTTC.

The V and J genes are TRBV13 and TRBJ1-2; 7 nucleotides match TRBD1. V trimming: 3 bases; J trimming: 4 bases; junction bases outside the gene matches: 11. This CDR3 spans 16 amino acids. CDR1 and CDR2 from the germline V gene are PRHDT and FYEKMQ (reference sequence). The CDR3 here is CASSFGVGGIIYGYTF. CDR3 DNA: TGTGCCAGCAGCTTCGGGGTAGGGGGCATTATCTATGGCTACACCTTC.

This clonotype appeared a few times. The rearrangement uses TRBV20-1 and TRBJ2-1; D unclear. CDR1 and CDR2 (germline): DFQATT, SNEGSKA (reference sequence). The CDR3 length is 14 residues. With 3 bases removed from V and 9 bases from J, the gap between germline ends came to 18 bases. In DNA, the CDR3 is TGCAGTGCTAGTGGATTAGGAGAAGGGATTGAGCAGTTCTTC. This encodes CSASGLGEGIEQFF.

The chain uses TRBV20-1 and TRBJ2-4; TRBD1 or TRBD2 may be the D gene (6 bases each). This CDR3 is built from 13 residues. Trimming took 1 base from V and 10 from J, leaving 14 bases between them. Germline CDR1 reads DFQATT; CDR2 reads SNEGSKA (reference sequence). The CDR3 loop reads CSARVEGVAIQYF. Here the CDR3 DNA reads TGCAGTGCTAGAGTGGAGGGGGTGGCTATTCAGTACTTC.

The genes are TRBV5-1 and TRBJ1-2; no firm D call. There are 14 residues in the CDR3. The germline V and J ends were trimmed by 5 bases and 8 bases, with 19 bases remaining between them. Germline loops: CDR1 SGHRS, CDR2 YFSETQ. The CDR3 DNA sequence: TGCGCCAGCAGAAGCAAGGAAAACGTCGGGGGCTACACCTTC. The encoded protein is CASRSKENVGGYTF.

V and J are TRBV29-1 and TRBJ1-1, with unresolved D. CDR3 length: 12 residues. V was trimmed by 5 bases and J by 0 bases, leaving 7 bases between them. Germline V lookup: CDR1 SQVTM, CDR2 ANQGSEA. The CDR3 is CSVSGMNTEAFF. DNA for the CDR3: TGCAGCGTTTCGGGGATGAACACTGAAGCTTTCTTT.

This clonotype was counted a few times. The J gene is TRBJ2-5, the V gene TRBV7-2, with 10 bases that match TRBD2. The junction had 11 bases not matched to a gene; V was cut back by 7 bases and J by 9 bases. The CDR3 spans 14 residues. Germline-derived CDR1 and CDR2 are SGHTA and FQGNSA. DNA of the CDR3: TGTGCCAGCAAGTTCCCCAGCGGGGGGGGGGCCCAGTACTTC. Translated: CASKFPSGGGAQYF. The complete variable domain, with remaining parts taken from reference TRBV7-2 and TRBJ2-5, reads GAGVSQSPSNKVTEKGKDVELRCDPISGHTALYWYRQSLGQGLEFLIYFQGNSAPDKSGLPSDRFSAERTGGSVSTLTIQRTQQEDSAVYLCASKFPSGGGAQYFGPGTRLLVL.

This clonotype has a handful of counts. This chain links TRBV5-1 with TRBJ1-2; possible D gene TRBD1, 6 bases. Germline lookup yields CDR1 SGHRS and CDR2 YFSETQ. The CDR3 length is 12 residues. V was clipped by 0 bases and J by 9 bases, with 9 bases between them. CDR3 region: CASSLDGGSYTF. The CDR3, as DNA: TGCGCCAGCAGCTTGGATGGGGGCAGCTACACCTTC.

The chain combines TRBV6-2 or TRBV6-3 with TRBJ1-1; D is unclear. V was shortened by 7 bases and J by 0 bases, with 9 bases between the two germline ends. Germline V CDR1 and CDR2: MNHEY, SVGEGT. This CDR3 region has 13 residues. In DNA form, the CDR3 reads TGTGCCAGCAAGCGGCTTATGAACACTGAAGCTTTCTTT. This codes for CASKRLMNTEAFF.

This chain links TRBV4-1 with TRBJ1-2; weak D call: TRBD1 (5 bases). V dropped 2 bases and J dropped 3 bases, with 16 bases sitting between them. The CDR3 is 16 amino acids. CDR1 MGHRA and CDR2 YSYEKL come from the germline V gene. CDR3 region: CASSQRGWVGDYGYTF. The CDR3 nucleotides read TGCGCCAGCAGCCAAAGGGGATGGGTGGGCGACTATGGCTACACCTTC.

This clonotype appeared many times. V usage is TRBV20-1 and J usage is TRBJ2-7, with TRBD2 identical over 11 bases. The V and J ends lost 3 bases and 5 bases, in that order; junction bases with no gene match: 9. The CDR3 contains 15 residues. Germline V gene sequence: CDR1 DFQATT, CDR2 SNEGSKA (reference sequence). CDR3 loop: CSASGLAGGKDEQYF. The CDR3 nucleotides read TGCAGTGCTAGTGGTTTAGCGGGAGGGAAAGACGAGCAGTACTTC.